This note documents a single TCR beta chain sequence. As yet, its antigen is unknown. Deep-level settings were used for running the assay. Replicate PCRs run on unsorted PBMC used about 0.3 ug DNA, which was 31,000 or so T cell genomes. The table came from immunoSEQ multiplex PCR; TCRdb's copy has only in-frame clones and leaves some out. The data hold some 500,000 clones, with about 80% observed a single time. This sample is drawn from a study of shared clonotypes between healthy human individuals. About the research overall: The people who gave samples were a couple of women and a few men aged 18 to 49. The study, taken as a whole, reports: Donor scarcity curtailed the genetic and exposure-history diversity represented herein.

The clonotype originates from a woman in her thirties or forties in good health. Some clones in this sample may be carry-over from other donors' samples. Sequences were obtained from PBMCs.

Here the CDR3 DNA reads TGTGCCAGCAGTATCGGACGGGTAGTTGGGACCGGGGAGCTGTTTTTT. Protein sequence: CASSIGRVVGTGELFF. The genes are TRBV7-2 and TRBJ2-2; D gene uncertain. The V gene's germline CDR1 is SGHTA and CDR2 FQGNSA. The CDR3 totals 16 residues. Trimming took off 6 bases at V and 5 bases at J, with 19 bases between the two ends.